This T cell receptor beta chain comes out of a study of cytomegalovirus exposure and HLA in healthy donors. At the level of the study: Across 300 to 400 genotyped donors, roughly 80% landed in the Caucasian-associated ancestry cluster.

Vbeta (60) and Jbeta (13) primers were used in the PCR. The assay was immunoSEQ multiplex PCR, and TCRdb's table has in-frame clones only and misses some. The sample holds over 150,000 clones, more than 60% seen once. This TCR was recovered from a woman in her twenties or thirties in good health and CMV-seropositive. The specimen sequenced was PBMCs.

CDR3 coding DNA: TGTGCCAGCAGTGAAGGACGGGGGGTGGGGACACTAAACACCGGGGAGCTGTTTTTT. Its translation is CASSEGRGVGTLNTGELFF. The chain carries TRBV2 and TRBJ2-2; weak D call: TRBD2 (7 bases). CDR3 length equals 19 residues. V dropped 1 base and J dropped 2 bases, with 20 bases sitting between them. Germline lookup yields CDR1 SNHLY and CDR2 FYNNEI. Variable domain in full (rest from reference TRBV2 and TRBJ2-2): EPEVTQTPSHQVTQMGQEVILRCVPISNHLYFYWYRQILGQKVEFLVSFYNNEISEKSEIFDDQFSVERPDGSNFTLKIRSTKLEDSAMYFCASSEGRGVGTLNTGELFFGEGSRLTVL.